The 16 T cell receptor beta chains listed next were all sequenced from one sample in a study of blood T cell repertoires in COVID-19. The repertoire was sequenced with immunoSEQ multiplex PCR; TCRdb's copy has only in-frame clones and lacks some. The sample shows 230,000 or so clones, approximately 90% of them seen only once. The specimen was PBMCs or T cells enriched from blood (not recorded which). Source of these receptors: a woman aged 30 to 39 who had recovered from COVID-19.

This rearrangement joins TRBV12-3 or TRBV12-4 to TRBJ1-6; D remains unclear. This CDR3 has 13 amino acids. V was shortened by 3 bases and J by 5 bases, with 5 bases between the two germline ends. The chain's CDR3 is CASSLTDNSPLHF. DNA for the CDR3: TGTGCCAGCAGTTTGACTGATAATTCACCCCTCCACTTT.

The chain has TRBV6-2 or TRBV6-3 and TRBJ1-1; no clear D. V gave up 1 base and J gave up 3 bases, with 9 bases separating them. This CDR3 has 14 residues. Germline CDR1 and CDR2: MNHEY and SVGEGT. The CDR3 is CASSYWGADTEAFF. The CDR3 coding sequence is TGTGCCAGCAGTTACTGGGGAGCCGACACTGAAGCTTTCTTT.

The genes are TRBV4-3 and TRBJ2-5; TRBD2 is a possible D gene (6 bases). The germline V gene has CDR1 LGHNA and CDR2 YSLEER. The CDR3 has 13 residues. V gave up 5 bases and J gave up 4 bases, with 11 bases separating them. The DNA for the CDR3 is TGCGCCAGCAGCGAGACTAGAGGAGAGACCCAGTACTTC. This encodes CASSETRGETQYF.

The V gene is TRBV7-6, the J gene TRBJ2-1; 8 bases align to TRBD2. Per germline, CDR1 SGHVS and CDR2 FNYEAQ. CDR3 length equals 15 residues. The ends lost 1 base at V and 8 bases at J; junction bases unmatched: 7. The chain's CDR3 is CASSLGRGGTDEQFF. The CDR3 DNA follows: TGTGCCAGCAGCTTAGGCCGGGGGGGCACAGATGAGCAGTTCTTC. The full variable domain, rest sourced from reference TRBV7-6 and TRBJ2-1, is GAGVSQSPRYKVTKRGQDVALRCDPISGHVSLYWYRQALGQGPEFLTYFNYEAQQDKSGLPNDRFSAERPEGSISTLTIQRTEQRDSAMYRCASSLGRGGTDEQFFGPGTRLTVL.

V is TRBV7-3 and J is TRBJ1-6; 9 bases line up with TRBD1. Germline V lookup: CDR1 SGHTA, CDR2 FQGTGA. This CDR3 is 14 amino acids long. The junction had 5 bases not matched to a gene; V was cut back by 5 bases and J by 9 bases. The CDR3, as DNA: TGTGCCAGCAGCCGACAGGGGGAGGGTTCACCCCTCCACTTT. It codes for CASSRQGEGSPLHF.

The chain carries TRBV6-2 or TRBV6-3 and TRBJ2-3; maybe TRBD1 (6 bases). Trimming took 2 bases from V and 3 from J, leaving 12 bases between them. The V gene's germline CDR1 is MNHEY and CDR2 SVGEGT. The CDR3 covers 15 residues. CDR3 amino acids: CASSYLPQGTDTQYF. DNA for the CDR3: TGTGCCAGCAGTTACCTCCCGCAGGGGACAGATACGCAGTATTTT.

This clone was recorded once. The V gene is TRBV6-5, the J gene TRBJ2-1; D remains ambiguous. This CDR3 is built from 14 residues. Germline CDR1 reads MNHEY; CDR2 reads SVGAGI. Trimming took off 5 bases at V and 7 bases at J, with 15 bases between the two ends. The CDR3 sequence is CASSPKAGMNEQFF. The CDR3 nucleotides are TGTGCCAGCAGTCCGAAGGCAGGTATGAATGAGCAGTTCTTC.

The CDR3 protein is CASSQDHGGLQPQHF. The DNA of the CDR3 is TGCGCCAGCAGCCAAGATCATGGGGGCCTTCAGCCCCAGCATTTT. This rearrangement joins TRBV4-3 to TRBJ1-5, with a tentative D call TRBD1 (6 bases). The length of the CDR3 is 15 residues. Germline CDR1 and CDR2: LGHNA and YSLEER. Trimming removed 0 bases at V and 6 bases at J, with 12 bases between.

This sequence joins TRBV11-2 and TRBJ1-1, with TRBD1 matching over 7 bases. Germline CDR1 reads SGHAT; CDR2 reads FQNNGV. This CDR3 contains 15 residues. The J segment lost 4 bases and the V segment lost 1 base, leaving 6 bases of the junction unmatched. This chain's CDR3 is CASSLAGGSGTEAFF. In DNA form, the CDR3 reads TGTGCCAGCAGCTTAGCAGGGGGATCGGGCACTGAAGCTTTCTTT. The full variable domain, rest sourced from reference TRBV11-2 and TRBJ1-1, is EAGVAQSPRYKIIEKRQSVAFWCNPISGHATLYWYQQILGQGPKLLIQFQNNGVVDDSQLPKDRFSAERLKGVDSTLKIQPAKLEDSAVYLCASSLAGGSGTEAFFGQGTRLTVV.

The V gene is TRBV7-9, the J gene TRBJ1-1, with 7 bases fitting TRBD1. The germline V gene has CDR1 SEHNR and CDR2 FQNEAQ (reference sequence). CDR3 size: 12 residues. V dropped 10 bases and J dropped 10; count of bases not matched to a gene: 12. As DNA, the CDR3 is TGTGCCACGGGAGGGACAGACTTCTTAGCTTTCTTT. This translates into CATGGTDFLAFF.

The chain employs TRBV12-5 and TRBJ2-6; unclear D gene. This CDR3 contains 18 residues. Germline CDR1 and CDR2: LGHNT and FRNRAP. V gave up 0 bases and J gave up 0 bases, with 12 bases separating them. CDR3 nucleotide sequence: TGTGCTAGTGGTTTGGTAAACAGAATCTACTCTGGGGCCAACGTCCTGACTTTC. Its translation: CASGLVNRIYSGANVLTF. The full variable domain, with the rest looked up from reference TRBV12-5 and TRBJ2-6, is DARVTQTPRHKVTEMGQEVTMRCQPILGHNTVFWYRQTMMQGLELLAYFRNRAPLDDSGMPKDRFSAEMPDATLATLKIQPSEPRDSAVYFCASGLVNRIYSGANVLTFGAGSRLTVL.

The chain links TRBV5-6 to TRBJ1-5, with TRBD1 identical over 7 bases. This CDR3 is 16 amino acids long. Germline V gives CDR1 SGHDT, CDR2 YYEEEE. The V and J ends lost 0 bases and 4 bases, in that order; junction bases with no gene match: 7. CDR3 protein: CASSLAGSGGNQPQHF. The CDR3 DNA is TGTGCCAGCAGCTTGGCAGGTTCAGGGGGAAATCAGCCCCAGCATTTT.

The rearrangement links TRBV6-5 to TRBJ2-4, with a possible D match to TRBD2 (6 bases). V lost 5 bases and J 0 bases, leaving 8 bases between the germline ends. The CDR3 has 14 amino acids. CDR1 is MNHEY, CDR2 SVGAGI, per germline. CDR3 loop: CASSPGLAKNIQYF. The CDR3 DNA is TGTGCCAGCAGTCCGGGACTAGCCAAAAACATTCAGTACTTC.

The chain recombines TRBV11-3 with TRBJ2-1; 7 bases fit TRBD2. With 1 base clipped from V and 3 bases from J, the junction kept 3 bases outside the gene matches. The CDR3 runs 15 residues. The germline V gene encodes CDR1 SGHNT and CDR2 YENEEA. The CDR3 reads CASSLGGGFYNEQFF. The CDR3 region has the DNA TGTGCCAGCAGCTTAGGCGGGGGATTCTACAATGAGCAGTTCTTC. The whole variable domain, filled in from reference TRBV11-3 and TRBJ2-1, reads EAGVVQSPRYKIIEKKQPVAFWCNPISGHNTLYWYLQNLGQGPELLIRYENEEAVDDSQLPKDRFSAERLKGVDSTLKIQPAELGDSAVYLCASSLGGGFYNEQFFGPGTRLTVL.

The chain recombines TRBV4-1 with TRBJ1-1; TRBD1 might be the D (6 bases). The CDR3 sequence is 15 residues long. V was shortened by 5 bases and J by 1 base, with 14 bases between the two germline ends. Germline loops: CDR1 MGHRA, CDR2 YSYEKL. CDR3 DNA sequence: TGCGCCAGCAGCTACAAAGACAGGACGAACACTGAAGCTTTCTTT. Amino acid sequence: CASSYKDRTNTEAFF.

Here the CDR3 DNA reads TGTGCCAGCAGCTCGGGGACAGGTGGGGGAAATCAGCCCCAGCATTTT. This encodes CASSSGTGGGNQPQHF. The rearrangement links TRBV7-2 to TRBJ1-5; 8 bases are a match to TRBD1. V shed 4 bases and J 4 bases; nucleotides not matched to a gene: 9. The CDR3 has 16 amino acids. In germline, CDR1 is SGHTA, CDR2 FQGNSA.